One sample yielded the 5 T cell receptor beta chains listed below, sequenced in a study of blood T cell repertoires in COVID-19. Clones were sequenced by immunoSEQ multiplex PCR, and TCRdb holds only the in-frame ones, with some missing. The sample shows some 490,000 clones, about nine tenths of them seen only once. Sequenced input: PBMCs or T cells enriched from blood (not recorded which). These receptors were collected from a woman aged 55 to 70 who had recovered from COVID-19.

The chain has TRBV7-2 and TRBJ2-7, with 7 positions matching TRBD1. This CDR3 region has 14 residues. The V gene's germline CDR1 is SGHTA and CDR2 FQGNSA. The trim removed 5 bases at V and 4 bases at J, leaving 8 bases unmatched. CDR3 coding DNA: TGTGCCAGCAGCCCGCGGACAGGAAATTACGAGCAGTACGTC. It translates to CASSPRTGNYEQYV.

The rearrangement uses TRBV10-3 and TRBJ1-6; D gene ambiguous. The CDR3 is 16 amino acids. Germline-derived CDR1 and CDR2 are ENHRY and SYGVKD. Trimming shortened V by 3 bases and J by 1 base, and 10 bases separated the two germline ends. CDR3 amino acids: CAISDATTSYNSPLHF. CDR3 nucleotides: TGTGCCATCAGTGACGCGACAACGTCCTATAATTCACCCCTCCACTTT.

The rearrangement links TRBV19 to TRBJ1-3, with 7 bases identical to TRBD1. From germline, CDR1 is LNHDA and CDR2 SQIVND (reference sequence). The CDR3 sequence is 17 residues long. With V trimmed by 4 bases and J by 4 bases, 13 bases remained unmatched. In DNA, the CDR3 is TGTGCCAGTAGTACAAACTACAGGGGACGGGGAGGAAACACCATATATTTT. This sequence encodes CASSTNYRGRGGNTIYF.

The sample holds a few counts of this clone. The chain is built from TRBV7-2 and TRBJ2-1, with 11 bases aligning to TRBD2. This CDR3 is built from 16 residues. CDR1 and CDR2 (germline): SGHTA, FQGNSA. V dropped 4 bases and J dropped 3; count of bases not matched to a gene: 5. The CDR3: CASSSFTSGGYNEQFF. The CDR3 region has the DNA TGTGCCAGCAGCTCCTTTACTAGCGGGGGCTACAATGAGCAGTTCTTC. Looking up the rest from reference TRBV7-2 and TRBJ2-1 gives the full variable domain: GAGVSQSPSNKVTEKGKDVELRCDPISGHTALYWYRQSLGQGLEFLIYFQGNSAPDKSGLPSDRFSAERTGGSVSTLTIQRTQQEDSAVYLCASSSFTSGGYNEQFFGPGTRLTVL.

The V and J genes are TRBV14 and TRBJ2-7; 8 positions agree with TRBD2. The CDR3 runs to 15 residues. Per germline, CDR1 SGHDN and CDR2 FVKESK. V gave up 4 bases and J gave up 2 bases; unmatched junction bases: 7. The CDR3 DNA follows: TGTGCCAGCAGCCCCGACGGGGGGGGTACCTACGAGCAGTACTTC. This translates into CASSPDGGGTYEQYF. Full variable domain (missing parts from reference TRBV14 and TRBJ2-7): EAGVTQFPSHSVIEKGQTVTLRCDPISGHDNLYWYRRVMGKEIKFLLHFVKESKQDESGMPNNRFLAERTGGTYSTLKVQPAELEDSGVYFCASSPDGGGTYEQYFGPGTRLTVT.